This TCR beta chain was sequenced for a study of T cell responses to AZD1222 COVID-19 vaccine. Germline CDR1 reads LNHDA; CDR2 reads SQIVND (reference sequence). V was clipped by 6 bases and J by 6 bases, with 11 bases between them. This CDR3 has 12 residues. In regard to this clone: As yet, its antigen is unknown.

Whole-study findings and limits: Clonal diversity may have been underestimated, and the donors were mostly white British, with more females than males.

Produced via immunoSEQ multiplex PCR; TCRdb's table is partial and in-frame only. The sample includes roughly 140,000 clones, 93% of them seen just once. The gene calls are TRBV19 and TRBJ1-1; maybe TRBD1 (5 bases). This specimen consisted of peripheral blood, obtained on day 0 of AZD1222 vaccination. This clonotype originated in an adult in good health. The CDR3 nucleotides are TGTGCCAGTAGGTCCCGGGACTCTGAAGCTTTCTTT. The encoded protein is CASRSRDSEAFF.